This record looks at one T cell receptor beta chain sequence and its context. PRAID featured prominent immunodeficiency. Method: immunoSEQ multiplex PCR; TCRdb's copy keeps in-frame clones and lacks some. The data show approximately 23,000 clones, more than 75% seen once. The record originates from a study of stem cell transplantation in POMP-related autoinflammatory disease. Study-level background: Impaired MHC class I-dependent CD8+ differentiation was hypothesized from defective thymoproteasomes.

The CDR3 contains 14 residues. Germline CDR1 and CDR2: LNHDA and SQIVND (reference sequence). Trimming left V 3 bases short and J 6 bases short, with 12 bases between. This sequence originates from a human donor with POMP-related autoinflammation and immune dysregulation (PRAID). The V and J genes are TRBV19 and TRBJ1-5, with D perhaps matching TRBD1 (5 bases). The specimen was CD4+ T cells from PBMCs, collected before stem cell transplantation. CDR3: CASSIRERGQPQHF. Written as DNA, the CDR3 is TGTGCCAGTAGTATCAGGGAAAGGGGTCAGCCCCAGCATTTT.